Described below is a single T cell receptor (beta chain) sequence and its context. The clone's antigen remains unknown. No base qualities exist here, and no much larger clone lies one base off it. These data belong to a study of T cells in localized non-small cell lung cancer (TCRdb year 2020). Turning to the overall study: T cell repertoires of a few hundred early-stage NSCLC patients were analyzed, with tumors being compared against uninvolved tumor-adjacent lungs. The cohort was made up of around 250 treatment-naive NSCLC patients whose localized lung tumors had been resected. Of the NSCLC patients, around 130 were male and roughly 110 were female, and the mean age was approximately 66 years.

The full study reports these points: A median of around 57 of the top 100 tumor clones were detected in paired uninvolved adjacent lung, and 28 of these tumor clones were also found among the top 100 clones of the paired uninvolved adjacent lung. Longer overall survival was associated with higher blood T cell density, whereas shorter survival was associated with higher adjacent-lung clonality. Because the study design was exploratory, TCR variables were selected using unadjusted p-values without false-discovery rate correction. Uninvolved tumor-adjacent lung showed the highest T cell clonality, higher than tumor, which suggests more focused antigenic responses in the uninvolved tumor-adjacent lung. Because multi-region tumor sequencing was not performed, intratumor heterogeneity could not be ruled out.

From a lookup of the germline V gene (reference sequence), CDR1 and CDR2 are LNHDA and SQIVND. At the junction V is shortened by 3 bases and J by 0 bases, with 9 bases in between. The CDR3 spans 15 residues, from the cysteine through the phenylalanine. The retained sequence is limited to the CDR3, 45 bases, with the frame set at the first base. TCR beta CDR3 regions were sequenced from DNA using the immunoSEQ Assay. From the authors' description of their analysis: To compute T cell density, TCR beta template counts were normalized to usable DNA, which was estimated by amplifying housekeeping genes. Using the preseqR package, richness was estimated by extrapolating to 120,000 templates for tissue samples and 400,000 templates for PBMC samples. Clonality was defined as one minus Pielou's evenness. Differential abundance testing on productive amino-acid clonotypes, with a minimum total count of 5 and an alpha of 0.1, was used to identify tissue-enriched TCRs. The Jaccard Index and the Morisita Overlap Index were used to measure repertoire overlap between compartments. GLIPH clustered TCR beta CDR3s with public tetramer-defined viral CDR3s; viral motifs required at least three viral sequences plus V-gene enrichment. TCRdb took over this immuneACCESS table, retaining in-frame rearrangements with V and J assigned. Such tables are incomplete; in checked studies, under half of the missing clones stem from an unresolved V gene, and the remainder is unexplained. The V and J calls and clone size come from that table; D and trimming were worked out from the DNA. The sample data list 35,000 to 40,000 clones, and approximately 89% of these were observed just once. In total, the top ten clones hold 2.7% of the sample.

At diagnosis, peripheral blood, uninvolved tumor-adjacent lung and tumor were collected and were preserved as a mix of fresh-frozen and FFPE material. For TCR repertoire profiling, blood samples were analyzed in the form of peripheral blood mononuclear cells. The chain links TRBV19 with TRBJ2-1; there is no confident call for the D gene. Sequencing was performed on peripheral blood, taken before any cancer treatment. The TCR sequence derives from a woman between 35 and 75 years old with stage I lung adenocarcinoma. DNA sequence: TGTGCCAGTAGTATTTCTGGATACTCCTACAATGAGCAGTTCTTC. It translates as CASSISGYSYNEQFF.